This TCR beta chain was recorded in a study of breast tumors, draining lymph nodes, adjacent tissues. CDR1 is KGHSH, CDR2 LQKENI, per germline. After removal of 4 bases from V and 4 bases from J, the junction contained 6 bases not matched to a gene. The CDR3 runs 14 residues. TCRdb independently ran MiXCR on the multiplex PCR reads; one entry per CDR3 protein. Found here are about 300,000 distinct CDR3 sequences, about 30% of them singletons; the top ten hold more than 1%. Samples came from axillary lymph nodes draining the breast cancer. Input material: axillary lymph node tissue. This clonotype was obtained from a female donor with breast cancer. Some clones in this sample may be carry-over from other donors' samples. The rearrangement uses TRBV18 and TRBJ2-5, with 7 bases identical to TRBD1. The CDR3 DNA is TGTGCCAGCTCACAGACAGGGCGCGGAGAGACCCAGTACTTC. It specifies CASSQTGRGETQYF.